The T cell receptor (beta chain) under discussion was sequenced for a study of blood T cell repertoires in COVID-19. Study-level information: Acute and convalescent COVID-19 samples came from the United States, Italy and Spain. Nucleic acid was either cDNA or gDNA, and it came from T cells, B-cell-depleted T cells, or PBMCs.

Using immunoSEQ multiplex PCR, the repertoire was profiled, and TCRdb retains in-frame clones only, with some absent. This table holds 250,000 to 350,000 clones, 80% to 90% found once. The CDR3 runs to 13 residues. The germline V gene encodes CDR1 MDHEN and CDR2 SYDVKM. V lost 6 bases to trimming and J lost 6 bases; unmatched junction nucleotides: 7. The sample consisted of peripheral blood. This chain uses TRBV28 with TRBJ1-1; TRBD1 agrees at 7 bases. The receptor's source is a woman in her forties or fifties who had recovered from COVID-19. The CDR3 is CASSYNRGPEAFF. CDR3 DNA: TGTGCCAGCAGCTATAACAGGGGTCCTGAAGCTTTCTTT.